Below, 3 T cell receptor beta chains from the same sample are listed, as sequenced in a study of OX40 agonist ivuxolimab in advanced cancers. The method was immunoSEQ multiplex PCR; TCRdb's version includes in-frame clones alone and lacks a portion of them. The repertoire holds 70,000 or so clones, around 91% seen once, with 0.94% in the top ten. The source material was CD4+ or CD8+ T cells sorted from blood, sampled in a trial of the OX40 agonist ivuxolimab. The source of these receptors is an adult with an advanced solid tumor such as melanoma, head and neck, liver or kidney cancer.

This clone appeared a single time. The CDR3 protein is CASFRRTNGNQPQHF. For the CDR3, the DNA is TGTGCCAGCTTCCGACGGACTAATGGCAATCAGCCCCAGCATTTT. The chain joins TRBV18 to TRBJ1-5, with D unclear. Trimming cost V 7 bases and J 2 bases, with 15 bases left between them. The CDR3 runs to 15 residues. CDR1 is KGHSH and CDR2 is LQKENI in the germline V gene.

The V call is TRBV6-5, the J call TRBJ1-3, with 7 bases matching TRBD1. Germline V gene lookup returns CDR1 MNHEY and CDR2 SVGAGI. After removal of 6 bases from V and 0 bases from J, the junction contained 5 bases not matched to a gene. The CDR3 spans 15 residues. The CDR3 loop reads CASSFGQDSGNTIYF. CDR3 bases: TGTGCCAGCAGCTTTGGACAGGACTCTGGAAACACCATATATTTT.

This clone was detected only once. This rearrangement joins TRBV6-1 to TRBJ2-1, with TRBD2 matching over 11 bases. Trimming removed 10 bases from V and 5 bases from J; junction bases left unmatched: 10. Germline CDR1 and CDR2: MNHNS and SASEGT. This CDR3 comprises 15 residues. CDR3 nucleotide sequence: TGTGCCACCACAACCGGGACTAGCGGTAACAATGAGCAGTTCTTC. Translated: CATTTGTSGNNEQFF.